The 16 T cell receptor beta chains below were found in one sample sequenced in a study of glioma-infiltrating T cells after dendritic cell vaccination (TCRdb year 2016). Receptor libraries were prepared by the immunoSEQ multiplex PCR assay. Sourced from immuneACCESS, this table was stored by TCRdb with only in-frame sequences that have V and J called. A share of the clones is absent; for the studies checked, an unresolved V gene accounts for under half, and the remainder has no known explanation. The sample contains some 91,000 clones, more than 80% of them found a single time. The ten largest clones capture 2% to 2.5% of the sample. The time point label, as the study defines it: after dendritic cell vaccination, including at tumor progression/relapse. This specimen consisted of blood, obtained after dendritic cell vaccination. All receptors derive from a human donor with glioblastoma.

The chain uses TRBV5-1 and TRBJ1-2; weak D call: TRBD1 (6 bases). V gave up 3 bases and J gave up 2 bases, with 14 bases separating them. Per the germline V gene, CDR1 is SGHRS and CDR2 is YFSETQ. The CDR3 covers 15 residues. This chain's CDR3 is CASSSTPTGNYGYTF. CDR3 nucleotide sequence: TGCGCCAGCAGCTCTACACCAACAGGGAACTATGGCTACACCTTC.

The V gene is TRBV10-3, the J gene TRBJ2-2; TRBD1 matches at 10 bases. J lost 5 bases, V lost 9 bases, and 12 bases had no gene match. Germline CDR1 reads ENHRY; CDR2 reads SYGVKD. The CDR3 sequence is 16 residues long. The CDR3 region is CAIRRTDRGRTGELFF. CDR3 nucleotide sequence: TGTGCCATACGAAGAACCGACAGGGGGCGGACCGGGGAGCTGTTTTTT.

The V gene is TRBV6-1, the J gene TRBJ1-2, with TRBD1 identical over 11 bases. The CDR3 sequence is 15 residues long. Germline V CDR1 and CDR2: MNHNS, SASEGT. V was pared by 3 bases and J by 5 bases, with 5 bases of the junction left unmatched. The CDR3 DNA sequence: TGTGCCAGCAGTGAGAGGACAGGGGGCGAGTATGGCTACACCTTC. Translated, it gives CASSERTGGEYGYTF.

The rearrangement links TRBV5-1 to TRBJ2-6; 7 bases are a match to TRBD1. The junction had 16 bases not matched to a gene; V was cut back by 4 bases and J by 0 bases. This CDR3 has 20 residues. Germline CDR1 reads SGHRS; CDR2 reads YFSETQ. CDR3 coding DNA: TGCGCCAGCAGCCCCGGGACAGACGGTCACAGGCTCTCTGGGGCCAACGTCCTGACTTTC. Protein: CASSPGTDGHRLSGANVLTF.

This chain joins TRBV29-1 and TRBJ1-4; the D gene is possibly TRBD1 (6 bases). Germline assignment: CDR1 SQVTM and CDR2 ANQGSEA. V was clipped by 2 bases and J by 7 bases, with 14 bases between them. CDR3 size: 14 residues. The CDR3 is CSVESTGWGEKLFF. For the CDR3, the DNA is TGCAGCGTTGAATCGACAGGCTGGGGTGAAAAACTGTTTTTT.

V is TRBV9 and J is TRBJ1-2, with 10 bases matching TRBD1. The junction had 6 bases not matched to a gene; V was cut back by 0 bases and J by 4 bases. Germline V gene lookup returns CDR1 SGDLS and CDR2 YYNGEE. This CDR3 region has 16 residues. DNA of the CDR3: TGTGCCAGCAGCGTAGTGGGACAGGGGTCTAGCTATGGCTACACCTTC. It encodes CASSVVGQGSSYGYTF. Using reference TRBV9 and TRBJ1-2 for the parts outside the CDR3, the full variable domain is DSGVTQTPKHLITATGQRVTLRCSPRSGDLSVYWYQQSLDQGLQFLIQYYNGEERAKGNILERFSAQQFPDLHSELNLSSLELGDSALYFCASSVVGQGSSYGYTFGSGTRLTVV.

The rearrangement links TRBV9 to TRBJ2-5; maybe TRBD1 (6 bases). Looked up from germline, CDR1 is SGDLS and CDR2 is YYNGEE. This CDR3 is 14 amino acids long. Between the trimmed V and J ends, which lost 2 bases and 2 bases, there was a span of 10 bases. As DNA, the CDR3 is TGTGCCAGCAGCGTCATGGACAGACAAGAGACCCAGTACTTC. It translates to CASSVMDRQETQYF.

The chain recombines TRBV27 with TRBJ2-7; a weak D match, TRBD1 (6 bases). V dropped 6 bases and J dropped 1 base, with 22 bases sitting between them. This CDR3 comprises 17 residues. Germline-derived CDR1 and CDR2 are MNHEY and SMNVEV (reference sequence). The CDR3 DNA sequence: TGTGCCAGCAGGTATTTAGGGGTTGGGACAAATTCCTACGAGCAGTACGTC. Translated: CASRYLGVGTNSYEQYV.

The chain links TRBV7-3 to TRBJ1-2, with TRBD1 matching 9 bases. V shed 3 bases and J 7 bases; nucleotides not matched to a gene: 6. This CDR3 has 14 residues. CDR1 SGHTA and CDR2 FQGTGA come from the germline V gene. The DNA for the CDR3 is TGTGCCAGCAGCTTCGATACAGGGGGCTCTGGCTACACCTTC. This gives the protein CASSFDTGGSGYTF.

This chain connects TRBV10-3 to TRBJ2-1; 9 bases are shared with TRBD1. The CDR3 extends over 17 amino acids. Germline V gene sequence: CDR1 ENHRY, CDR2 SYGVKD. The V and J ends lost 2 bases and 7 bases, in that order; junction bases with no gene match: 12. CDR3 sequence: CAISERPGQGAGNEQFF. CDR3 in DNA: TGTGCCATCAGTGAGCGACCGGGACAGGGAGCAGGGAATGAGCAGTTCTTC.

This rearrangement joins TRBV2 to TRBJ1-3, with D hard to call. This CDR3 comprises 12 residues. With 6 bases removed from V and 4 bases from J, the gap between germline ends came to 7 bases. CDR1 is SNHLY, CDR2 FYNNEI, per germline. For the CDR3, the DNA is TGTGCCAGCAGGCTTCAGGGAAACACCATATATTTT. Translating gives CASRLQGNTIYF. Looking up the rest from reference TRBV2 and TRBJ1-3 gives the full variable domain: EPEVTQTPSHQVTQMGQEVILRCVPISNHLYFYWYRQILGQKVEFLVSFYNNEISEKSEIFDDQFSVERPDGSNFTLKIRSTKLEDSAMYFCASRLQGNTIYFGEGSWLTVV.

The chain couples TRBV7-2 to TRBJ1-2; D ambiguous. Looked up from germline, CDR1 is SGHTA and CDR2 is FQGNSA. Trimming removed 3 bases at V and 3 bases at J, with 14 bases between. CDR3 size: 15 residues. The CDR3 sequence is CASSLGSLGDYGYTF. In DNA form, the CDR3 reads TGTGCCAGCAGCTTGGGTTCACTGGGCGACTATGGCTACACCTTC.

The gene calls are TRBV11-2 and TRBJ1-1; D not resolved. V lost 0 bases to trimming and J lost 6 bases, with 14 bases between them. Germline CDR1 SGHAT, CDR2 FQNNGV. CDR3 length equals 15 residues. In DNA form, the CDR3 reads TGTGCCAGCAGCTTAGAAAGGGTACGGGGAGCTGAAGCTTTCTTT. Translation gives CASSLERVRGAEAFF.

This clone has just a few counts. The chain combines TRBV2 with TRBJ2-7, with D possibly matching TRBD2 (6 bases). Trimming removed 6 bases from V and 6 bases from J, with 18 bases in between. The length of the CDR3 is 14 residues. CDR1 SNHLY and CDR2 FYNNEI come from the germline V gene. The CDR3 coding sequence is TGTGCCAGCAGCCGGTTGGTAGCGGAGGGCGAGCAGTACTTC. It is translated as CASSRLVAEGEQYF.

This clone was detected only a few times. The rearrangement links TRBV7-2 to TRBJ2-5, with 8 nucleotides matching TRBD2. V lost 5 bases, J lost 14 bases, and 10 bases stayed unmatched. Germline CDR1 and CDR2: SGHTA and FQGNSA. This CDR3 contains 12 residues. Written as DNA, the CDR3 is TGTGCCAGCAGCCGACTAACTAGCGGTACCTACTTC. Its protein is CASSRLTSGTYF. The full variable domain, completed using reference TRBV7-2 and TRBJ2-5, is GAGVSQSPSNKVTEKGKDVELRCDPISGHTALYWYRQSLGQGLEFLIYFQGNSAPDKSGLPSDRFSAERTGGSVSTLTIQRTQQEDSAVYLCASSRLTSGTYFGPGTRLLVL.

The chain has TRBV18 and TRBJ1-1; D remains ambiguous. V dropped 5 bases and J dropped 10 bases, with 23 bases sitting between them. Germline V gene sequence: CDR1 KGHSH, CDR2 LQKENI. The CDR3 has 15 residues. In DNA form, the CDR3 reads TGTGCCAGCTCAGCGCGGACCTCCAGCGGGTCGGTAGCTTTCTTT. This encodes CASSARTSSGSVAFF.